A selection of T cell receptor beta chains follows, all from one sample in a study of shared clonotypes between healthy human individuals. Repertoires were generated with immunoSEQ multiplex PCR, while TCRdb's copy carries only in-frame clones and drops some. The data contain about 2 million clones, roughly 94% of them singletons. Sequencing was carried out using naive CD8+ T cells sorted from blood. These receptors came from a man aged 18 to 30 in good health. Each CDR3 is given with its conserved first and last residue. Each record gives: D gene, V gene, clone size, J gene, CDR3 protein, CDR3 DNA. A D gene is named only where the DNA matches it firmly. Clone size appears in some rows only: once, few, many, or a class for an expanded clone.

NA	TRBV12-2	NA	TRBJ2-7	CASRSLGTVKTEYF	TGTGCAAGTCGCTCCCTAGGGACAGTCAAGACGGAGTACTTC
NA	TRBV25-1	NA	TRBJ1-5	CASSERGGAQPQHF	TGTGCCAGCAGTGAAAGAGGGGGTGCTCAGCCCCAGCATTTT
TRBD2	TRBV6-5	NA	TRBJ2-5	CASRQALAGMETQYF	TGTGCCAGCAGGCAGGCTTTAGCGGGAATGGAGACCCAGTACTTC
NA	TRBV27	NA	TRBJ1-1	CASSHLGVGGNTEAFF	TGTGCCAGCAGCCACCTCGGAGTGGGCGGGAACACTGAAGCTTTCTTT
TRBD2	TRBV29-1	NA	TRBJ2-1	CSVAAEVAGAYSYNEQFF	TGCAGCGTGGCCGCGGAGGTTGCGGGAGCTTACTCCTACAATGAGCAGTTCTTC
NA	TRBV27	NA	TRBJ1-5	CASNPYGGDSQPQHF	TGTGCCAGCAATCCGTACGGGGGGGATAGTCAGCCCCAGCATTTT
TRBD1	TRBV28	NA	TRBJ2-7	CASSPPPGQVREQYF	TGTGCCAGCAGTCCTCCTCCGGGACAGGTGAGGGAGCAGTACTTC
TRBD2	TRBV28	NA	TRBJ2-2	CASSPSSGGPGELFF	TGTGCCAGCAGCCCCTCTAGCGGGGGGCCCGGGGAGCTGTTTTTT
NA	TRBV4-1	NA	TRBJ2-7	CASSPRGTGISHEQYF	TGCGCCAGCAGCCCTCGGGGAACAGGGATTTCCCACGAGCAGTACTTC
NA	TRBV7-9	NA	TRBJ2-7	CASSPDSLTYEQYF	TGTGCCAGCAGCCCCGACTCACTAACCTACGAGCAGTACTTC
NA	TRBV6-1	NA	TRBJ2-5	CASGRRQETQYF	TGTGCCAGCGGAAGACGACAAGAGACCCAGTACTTC
NA	TRBV28	NA	TRBJ1-4	CASSPSAGFGKLFF	TGTGCCAGCAGTCCATCGGCCGGCTTTGGGAAACTGTTTTTT
NA	TRBV13	NA	TRBJ2-1	CASSSDPSYGVEQFF	TGTGCCAGCAGCTCCGACCCTAGTTATGGTGTTGAGCAGTTCTTC
NA	TRBV21-1	NA	TRBJ1-2	CASIRGNYGYTF	TGTGCCAGCATAAGGGGGAACTATGGCTACACCTTC
NA	TRBV27	NA	TRBJ2-7	CASSSGTLAYEQYF	TGTGCCAGCAGTTCCGGGACGTTAGCCTACGAGCAGTACTTC
TRBD1	TRBV7-9	few	TRBJ2-7	CASSGDSYEQYF	TGTGCCAGCAGCGGGGACAGCTACGAGCAGTACTTC
TRBD1	TRBV15	NA	TRBJ2-1	CATSRGRTGWTNEQFF	TGTGCCACCAGCAGAGGGAGGACAGGGTGGACCAATGAGCAGTTCTTC
NA	TRBV5-1	NA	TRBJ2-7	CASSLAAKPYEQYF	TGCGCCAGCAGCTTGGCTGCCAAGCCCTACGAGCAGTACTTC
NA	TRBV2	NA	TRBJ2-2	CASMGWDSGELFF	TGTGCCAGCATGGGCTGGGACTCCGGGGAGCTGTTTTTT
TRBD2	TRBV9	NA	TRBJ2-1	CASSAWGLAGKDEQFF	TGTGCCAGCAGCGCCTGGGGACTAGCGGGTAAAGATGAGCAGTTCTTC
NA	TRBV6-5	NA	TRBJ2-5	CASSYGRRGRETQYF	TGTGCCAGCAGTTACGGTCGGAGGGGGAGGGAGACCCAGTACTTC
TRBD2	TRBV11-2	NA	TRBJ2-5	CASSPSEGREQETQYF	TGTGCCAGCAGCCCGTCGGAAGGGCGGGAGCAAGAGACCCAGTACTTC
NA	TRBV27	once	TRBJ2-7	CASSLGGSSYEQYF	TGTGCCAGCAGTCTCGGAGGGTCCAGCTACGAGCAGTACTTC
TRBD1	TRBV19	few	TRBJ1-2	CASSTIPGQEYYGYTF	TGTGCCAGTAGTACAATACCGGGACAGGAATACTATGGCTACACCTTC
NA	TRBV11-2	NA	TRBJ2-7	CASSWDETYEQYF	TGTGCCAGCAGCTGGGACGAGACCTACGAGCAGTACTTC
NA	TRBV19	NA	TRBJ2-5	CASSTREKQETQYF	TGTGCCAGTAGTACCCGGGAAAAACAAGAGACCCAGTACTTC
TRBD1	TRBV18	NA	TRBJ1-1	CASSPPFGTENTEAFF	TGTGCCAGCTCACCACCGTTCGGGACAGAGAACACTGAAGCTTTCTTT
NA	TRBV9	NA	TRBJ1-3	CASSVDHNTIYF	TGTGCCAGCAGCGTAGACCACAACACCATATATTTT
NA	TRBV6-1	once	TRBJ2-3	CASSEVSSTDTQYF	TGTGCCAGCAGTGAAGTCAGTAGCACAGATACGCAGTATTTT
TRBD1	TRBV7-9	NA	TRBJ1-1	CASSYTGGLWTEAFF	TGTGCCAGCAGCTACACAGGGGGCCTGTGGACTGAAGCTTTCTTT
NA	TRBV5-6	NA	TRBJ1-2	CASSLAMGASNYGYTF	TGTGCCAGCAGCTTGGCAATGGGGGCCTCTAACTATGGCTACACCTTC
NA	TRBV29-1	NA	TRBJ1-4	CSVEDYGDRGEKLFF	TGCAGCGTTGAAGATTATGGGGACCGGGGTGAAAAACTGTTTTTT
TRBD1	TRBV15	once	TRBJ2-5	CAVGDRGTEETQYF	TGTGCCGTGGGGGACAGGGGGACGGAGGAGACCCAGTACTTC
NA	TRBV19	NA	TRBJ2-2	CASSIFGSGELFF	TGTGCCAGTAGTATATTCGGGTCCGGGGAGCTGTTTTTT
NA	TRBV6-1	once	TRBJ2-1	CASSLLGHEFF	TGTGCCAGCAGTCTGCTGGGCCATGAGTTCTTC
NA	TRBV6-5	NA	TRBJ2-7	CASSNGAYEQYF	TGTGCCAGCAGTAACGGGGCCTACGAGCAGTACTTC
NA	TRBV2	NA	TRBJ2-4	CASSDSVGKNIQYF	TGTGCCAGCAGTGATAGCGTTGGCAAAAACATTCAGTACTTC
TRBD2	TRBV7-9	NA	TRBJ2-1	CASSPHWLAGGKTFNEQFF	TGTGCCAGCAGCCCGCATTGGCTAGCGGGGGGCAAAACCTTCAATGAGCAGTTCTTC
NA	TRBV7-2	NA	TRBJ2-5	CASSPPGDGETQYF	TGTGCCAGCAGCCCGCCGGGGGACGGAGAGACCCAGTACTTC
NA	TRBV6-5	once	TRBJ2-7	CASSSRSNEQYF	TGTGCCAGCAGTTCCCGTAGCAACGAGCAGTACTTC
NA	TRBV13	NA	TRBJ1-2	CASSLDGYTF	TGTGCCAGCAGCTTAGATGGCTACACCTTC
NA	TRBV7-9	NA	TRBJ2-5	CASSPPLPPNREHGETQYF	TGTGCCAGCAGCCCGCCCTTACCCCCCAACAGGGAGCATGGGGAGACCCAGTACTTC
TRBD2	TRBV13	NA	TRBJ2-2	CASSSFKLAGTTNTGELFF	TGTGCCAGCAGCTCCTTCAAACTAGCGGGGACCACTAACACCGGGGAGCTGTTTTTT
NA	TRBV4-1	NA	TRBJ2-1	CASSQDLSLRPFF	TGCGCCAGCAGCCAAGATCTAAGTTTAAGGCCGTTCTTC
TRBD1	TRBV19	NA	TRBJ1-1	CASTIVWQGDTEAFF	TGTGCCAGTACGATAGTCTGGCAGGGGGACACTGAAGCTTTCTTT
NA	TRBV6-1	NA	TRBJ2-7	CASNPGRSLGEQYF	TGTGCCAGCAACCCGGGACGATCTTTGGGCGAGCAGTACTTC